This TCR beta chain was identified during a study of Graves' ophthalmopathy and Graves' hyperthyroidism. Study-wide context: Stable hyperthyroidism meant no progression to ophthalmopathy within 18 months of follow-up.

The germline V gene encodes CDR1 SNHLY and CDR2 FYNNEI. V shed 4 bases and J shed 4 bases, with 14 bases lying between them. The CDR3 has 14 residues. Hyperthyroidism was new, under 2 months, in patients aged 18 to 65. Using RNA transcripts, the TCR beta CDR3 regions were amplified. The workflow started with a first-round RT-PCR run with HTBI primers and then moved on to a second-round multiplex PCR. Via MiXCR, TCRdb re-called the multiplex PCR reads, giving one row per CDR3 protein. The data contain around 1,000,000 distinct CDR3 sequences, roughly 35% of them singletons. The chain uses TRBV2 and TRBJ2-7; possibly TRBD1 for D (6 bases). The source is an adult man with Graves' hyperthyroidism. The sequenced sample consisted of peripheral blood or thyroid tissue (not recorded which). In DNA, the CDR3 is TGTGCCAGCAGTGCGTCCAGGGGCCCTTACGAGCAGTACTTC. Its translation: CASSASRGPYEQYF.